This T cell receptor (beta chain) was recorded in a study of blood T cell repertoires in COVID-19. TCRdb's copy holds only in-frame clones and misses some; the assay was immunoSEQ multiplex PCR. The table has 60,000 to 70,000 clones, roughly 90% seen once; the top ten hold around 1.2%. Per germline, CDR1 MNHNS and CDR2 SASEGT. J was trimmed by 6 bases and V by 1 base; bases with no gene match: 6. This CDR3 is 16 amino acids long. This clonotype originated in an older woman with acute or convalescent COVID-19. The chain has TRBV6-1 and TRBJ1-6; 7 nucleotides agree with TRBD1. Specimen: peripheral blood. The CDR3 spells CASSEGGGAGNSPLHF. CDR3 nucleotide sequence: TGTGCCAGCAGTGAAGGAGGGGGCGCGGGTAATTCACCCCTCCACTTT.